The next 30 T cell receptor beta chains were all read from a single sample in a study of T cells after yellow fever vaccination. One entry per CDR3 protein, called by TCRdb with MiXCR from the 5' RACE reads. The sample yields 300,000 to 350,000 distinct CDR3 sequences, around 4.5% seen once. The sample here was PBMCs, taken 15 days after the yellow fever booster vaccination. The receptors here all came from a man aged 18 to 30 who received the YFV17D yellow fever vaccine.

This clonotype has at least ten counts. This chain links TRBV7-9 with TRBJ2-7, with D possibly matching TRBD2 (6 bases). V was clipped by 5 bases and J by 5 bases, with 13 bases between them. The length of the CDR3 is 13 residues. The germline V gene has CDR1 SEHNR and CDR2 FQNEAQ (reference sequence). CDR3: CASSQLGGHEQYV. DNA for the CDR3: TGTGCCAGCAGCCAGCTGGGGGGACACGAGCAGTACGTC.

This clonotype was seen repeatedly, ten times or more. The chain joins TRBV20-1 to TRBJ2-7; 8 positions match TRBD1. The CDR3 has 12 amino acids. After removal of 3 bases from V and 9 bases from J, the junction contained 7 bases not matched to a gene. Germline V lookup: CDR1 DFQATT, CDR2 SNEGSKA (reference sequence). Here the CDR3 DNA reads TGCAGTGCTAGGGACAGGGTAATGGGGCAGTACGTC. Protein: CSARDRVMGQYV.

V and J are TRBV19 and TRBJ1-1; 7 positions match TRBD1. The V gene end was trimmed by 2 bases and the J gene end by 4 bases; junction bases not matched to a gene: 1. Germline V gene sequence: CDR1 LNHDA, CDR2 SQIVND (reference sequence). The CDR3 sequence is 13 residues long. The CDR3: CASSIRQGTEAFF. DNA for the CDR3: TGTGCCAGTAGTATAAGACAGGGCACTGAAGCTTTCTTT.

Ten or more counts support this clonotype. The chain recombines TRBV4-2 with TRBJ1-6, with D hard to call. Per germline, CDR1 LGHNA and CDR2 YNFKEQ. The CDR3 loop spans 15 amino acids. The V gene lost 0 bases and the J gene lost 12 bases, with 15 bases spanning the gap. The CDR3 here is CASSQERPGPQPLHF. In DNA form, the CDR3 reads TGTGCCAGCAGCCAAGAGAGGCCAGGCCCACAACCCCTCCACTTT.

This clonotype has ten or more counts. This rearrangement joins TRBV2 to TRBJ2-1; D not resolved. Germline V gene data show CDR1 as SNHLY and CDR2 as FYNNEI. The CDR3 has 18 residues. Trimming shortened V by 2 bases and J by 6 bases, and 23 bases separated the two germline ends. In nucleotides, the CDR3 is TGTGCCAGCAGTGAAATTCCCCTAGGCAGGCAAACGACCAATGAGCAGTTCTTC. Translating gives CASSEIPLGRQTTNEQFF.

This clonotype was observed many times. This chain connects TRBV7-2 to TRBJ1-4; TRBD1 aligns across 11 bases. V lost 5 bases, J lost 4 bases, and 6 bases stayed unmatched. Germline V lookup: CDR1 SGHTA, CDR2 FQGNSA. The CDR3 loop spans 16 amino acids. This CDR3 reads CASSRGQGAHNEKLFF. The CDR3 DNA sequence: TGTGCCAGCAGCCGCGGACAGGGGGCTCATAATGAAAAACTGTTTTTT.

The rearrangement uses TRBV7-2 and TRBJ2-1; possibly TRBD1 for D (6 bases). With 7 bases removed from V and 7 bases from J, the gap between germline ends came to 14 bases. CDR3 length: 13 amino acids. Germline CDR1 and CDR2: SGHTA and FQGNSA. CDR3 in DNA: TGTGCCAGCACTCAAGTCAGGGGTAATGAGCAGTTCTTC. Its protein is CASTQVRGNEQFF. Full variable domain (remainder filled in from reference TRBV7-2 and TRBJ2-1): GAGVSQSPSNKVTEKGKDVELRCDPISGHTALYWYRQSLGQGLEFLIYFQGNSAPDKSGLPSDRFSAERTGGSVSTLTIQRTQQEDSAVYLCASTQVRGNEQFFGPGTRLTVL.

Many counts were recorded for this clonotype. The chain carries TRBV11-2 and TRBJ2-7, with 7 bases matching TRBD1. CDR3 length equals 14 residues. V shed 4 bases and J 2 bases; nucleotides not matched to a gene: 5. CDR1 is SGHAT, CDR2 FQNNGV, per germline. CDR3 sequence (DNA): TGTGCCAGCAGCTACCCCGGGACAGCCTACGAGCAGTACTTC. Encoded protein: CASSYPGTAYEQYF. Complete variable domain (other parts from reference TRBV11-2 and TRBJ2-7): EAGVAQSPRYKIIEKRQSVAFWCNPISGHATLYWYQQILGQGPKLLIQFQNNGVVDDSQLPKDRFSAERLKGVDSTLKIQPAKLEDSAVYLCASSYPGTAYEQYFGPGTRLTVT.

The chain links TRBV4-1 to TRBJ2-5; 10 bases agree with TRBD1. The CDR3 spans 16 residues. The ends lost 3 bases at V and 7 bases at J; junction bases unmatched: 11. Germline assignment: CDR1 MGHRA and CDR2 YSYEKL. The CDR3 sequence: CASSHGWGGQGGTQYF. The CDR3 DNA reads TGCGCCAGCAGCCACGGATGGGGCGGACAGGGGGGGACCCAGTACTTC.

The chain recombines TRBV7-2 with TRBJ1-1; no firm D call. Germline V lookup: CDR1 SGHTA, CDR2 FQGNSA. Between the trimmed V and J ends, which lost 4 bases and 7 bases, there was a span of 10 bases. This CDR3 region has 12 residues. The CDR3 bases are TGTGCCAGCAGCTCATTCCAGATTGAAGCTTTCTTT. It translates to CASSSFQIEAFF.

This clonotype was picked up many times. The J gene is TRBJ1-5, the V gene TRBV3-1; D is possibly TRBD1 (5 bases). V was pared by 4 bases and J by 1 base, with 8 bases between. Germline V gene data show CDR1 as LGHDT and CDR2 as YNNKEL (reference sequence). This CDR3 has 14 residues. The CDR3 bases are TGTGCCAGCAGCCTGGCAGGGAGCAATCAGCCCCAGCATTTT. Protein product: CASSLAGSNQPQHF.

This clonotype came up many times. V is TRBV5-8 and J is TRBJ2-3; possibly TRBD1 or TRBD2 for D (5 bases each). V gave up 5 bases and J gave up 2 bases, with 15 bases separating them. Germline assignment: CDR1 SGHTS and CDR2 YDEGEE. The CDR3 totals 15 residues. CDR3 residues: CASRVPIGATDTQYF. The CDR3 DNA reads TGTGCCAGCAGGGTTCCCATCGGGGCCACAGATACGCAGTATTTT.

Here the CDR3 DNA reads TGCGCCAGCAGTGAGAGGCAGTTCTTC. This encodes CASSERQFF. V is TRBV10-1 and J is TRBJ2-1; D remains ambiguous. The V end lost 2 bases, the J end lost 12 bases, and 2 bases lay between the germline ends. Germline V CDR1 and CDR2: WNHNN, SYGVQD (reference sequence). This CDR3 has 9 residues.

This clonotype was found a few times. This rearrangement joins TRBV5-1 to TRBJ2-2, with 11 bases lining up with TRBD1. The CDR3 spans 16 residues. The ends lost 4 bases at V and 4 bases at J; junction bases unmatched: 6. Germline assignment: CDR1 SGHRS and CDR2 YFSETQ. This CDR3 is CASSVEGQGVTGELFF. The CDR3 region has the DNA TGCGCCAGCAGCGTGGAGGGACAGGGGGTCACCGGGGAGCTGTTTTTT.

This clonotype occurred a few times. The chain links TRBV7-9 to TRBJ2-1, with D tentatively TRBD1 or TRBD2 (5 bases each). Trimming took off 5 bases at V and 5 bases at J, with 19 bases between the two ends. This CDR3 region has 16 residues. CDR1 and CDR2 (germline): SEHNR, FQNEAQ (reference sequence). Here the CDR3 reads CASSIDTTGTNNEQFF. The CDR3 nucleotides read TGTGCCAGCAGCATTGACACAACCGGGACCAACAATGAGCAGTTCTTC. The full variable domain, in which reference TRBV7-9 and TRBJ2-1 provide the parts outside the CDR3, is DTGVSQNPRHKITKRGQNVTFRCDPISEHNRLYWYRQTLGQGPEFLTYFQNEAQLEKSRLLSDRFSAERPKGSFSTLEIQRTEQGDSAMYLCASSIDTTGTNNEQFFGPGTRLTVL.

V and J are TRBV2 and TRBJ2-3; D remains ambiguous. The CDR3 extends over 15 amino acids. From germline, CDR1 is SNHLY and CDR2 FYNNEI. Deletions cut 7 bases from V and 3 bases from J, with 17 bases between. CDR3 DNA: TGTGCCAGCACCCCGAATGGAGTGGGGACAGATACGCAGTATTTT. It translates to CASTPNGVGTDTQYF.

The V gene is TRBV7-3, the J gene TRBJ1-3; D remains unclear. The germline V gene has CDR1 SGHTA and CDR2 FQGTGA. The CDR3 loop spans 15 amino acids. Trimming removed 5 bases at V and 2 bases at J, with 13 bases between. The CDR3 DNA reads TGTGCCAGCAGCCCTAATCCCGGCACTGGAAACACCATATATTTT. Translating it yields CASSPNPGTGNTIYF.

The chain couples TRBV11-1 to TRBJ1-6; D gene uncertain. Trimming shortened V by 5 bases and J by 10 bases, and 18 bases separated the two germline ends. Germline V gene sequence: CDR1 SGHAT, CDR2 FQDESV (reference sequence). The CDR3 runs to 15 residues. CDR3 sequence: CASSPRANSKSPLHF. The CDR3 DNA is TGTGCCAGCAGCCCCCGGGCCAACTCTAAATCACCCCTCCACTTT.

This clonotype has a count of ten or more. The rearrangement uses TRBV7-2 and TRBJ2-7, with D maybe TRBD2 (6 bases). V lost 5 bases to trimming and J lost 4 bases, with 12 bases between them. The CDR3 consists of 13 residues. The germline gives CDR1 SGHTA, CDR2 FQGNSA. CDR3 residues: CASSPRGGYEQYV. CDR3 bases: TGTGCCAGCAGCCCGCGTGGGGGGTACGAGCAGTACGTC.

V usage is TRBV4-2 and J usage is TRBJ1-5, with TRBD1 matching over 11 bases. Germline CDR1 is LGHNA and CDR2 is YNFKEQ. V shed 1 base and J 7 bases; nucleotides not matched to a gene: 9. This CDR3 is 17 amino acids long. The chain's CDR3 is CASSQVVGTGGWQPQHF. DNA for the CDR3: TGTGCCAGCAGCCAAGTCGTCGGGACAGGGGGTTGGCAGCCCCAGCATTTT.

The V gene is TRBV18, the J gene TRBJ2-3; D is unclear. The CDR3 is 14 residues long. Germline V gives CDR1 KGHSH, CDR2 LQKENI. Trimming pared 3 bases from V and 1 base from J, leaving 8 bases between. The CDR3 bases are TGTGCCAGCTCACCGCCAGGACGCACAGATACGCAGTATTTT. This translates into CASSPPGRTDTQYF.

There are many counts of this clonotype. This rearrangement joins TRBV7-8 to TRBJ2-3; no clear D. This CDR3 has 16 amino acids. Germline CDR1 reads SGHVS; CDR2 reads FQNEAQ. With 1 base removed from V and 6 bases from J, the gap between germline ends came to 17 bases. The CDR3 here is CASSLGVAYVLDTQYF. CDR3 in DNA: TGTGCCAGCAGCTTAGGTGTAGCTTACGTTTTGGATACGCAGTATTTT.

This chain links TRBV6-2 or TRBV6-3 with TRBJ2-3; D is ambiguous. The V end lost 5 bases, the J end lost 0 bases, and 12 bases lay between the germline ends. This CDR3 is 15 amino acids long. Per the germline V gene, CDR1 is MNHEY and CDR2 is SVGEGT. The DNA of the CDR3 is TGTGCCAGCAGTCCCCAGAAAACTAGCACAGATACGCAGTATTTT. This translates into CASSPQKTSTDTQYF.

This clonotype was detected a few times. The CDR3 reads CASQDRGSLKDEKLFF. The CDR3 DNA is TGTGCCAGCCAGGACAGGGGAAGCTTAAAGGATGAAAAACTGTTTTTT. The rearrangement joins TRBV7-2 to TRBJ1-4, with 9 bases identical to TRBD1. V lost 8 bases to trimming and J lost 6 bases; unmatched junction nucleotides: 13. CDR1 is SGHTA and CDR2 is FQGNSA in the germline V gene. This CDR3 has 16 residues.

This clonotype occurred once. It may be a read error: a sequence one base away is much more abundant. This chain joins TRBV10-3 and TRBJ2-5; TRBD2 might be the D (6 bases). The germline V gene has CDR1 ENHRY and CDR2 SYGVKD. This CDR3 contains 13 residues. V was clipped by 9 bases and J by 3 bases, with 14 bases between them. The CDR3 coding sequence is TGTGCCATACGAAGGGGACTCAAAGAGACCCAGTACTTC. The encoded protein is CAIRRGLKETQYF.

In this sample, this clonotype turned up many times. The CDR3 loop is CASIPIPGQNNEQFF. Written as DNA, the CDR3 is TGCGCCAGCATCCCGATACCGGGACAGAACAATGAGCAGTTCTTC. This chain links TRBV5-1 with TRBJ2-1, with 7 bases fitting TRBD1. J gave up 5 bases and V 6 bases, and 11 bases lay outside the gene matches. The CDR3 covers 15 residues. CDR1 is SGHRS and CDR2 is YFSETQ in the germline V gene.

This clonotype was seen a handful of times. The genes are TRBV7-2 and TRBJ2-2; TRBD2 matches at 7 bases. The CDR3 has 15 residues. The germline CDR1 and CDR2 sequences are SGHTA and FQGNSA. The ends lost 1 base at V and 1 base at J; junction bases unmatched: 0. This CDR3 reads CASSLGTRNTGELFF. The CDR3 DNA is TGTGCCAGCAGCTTAGGGACTAGGAACACCGGGGAGCTGTTTTTT.

A note on this clonotype: This may be a read error: a much more frequent sequence differs by one nucleotide. V usage is TRBV5-6 and J usage is TRBJ2-5; 9 bases match TRBD1. V gave up 4 bases and J gave up 7 bases; unmatched junction bases: 11. There are 15 residues in the CDR3. Germline-derived CDR1 and CDR2 are SGHDT and YYEEEE. The CDR3 loop is CASSGIYRGQGTQYF. CDR3 nucleotides: TGTGCCAGCAGCGGAATCTACAGGGGACAGGGGACCCAGTACTTC.

This clonotype was detected only a few times. V usage is TRBV7-2 and J usage is TRBJ2-1; TRBD2 matches at 9 bases. Germline lookup yields CDR1 SGHTA and CDR2 FQGNSA. V lost 5 bases and J lost 8; bases outside the gene matches: 10. This CDR3 has 15 amino acids. The CDR3 coding sequence is TGTGCCAGCAGCCCGCGGGGGGGTAGCTGGGATGAGCAGTTCTTC. Protein product: CASSPRGGSWDEQFF.

This clonotype was observed many times. For the CDR3, the DNA is TGCGCCAGCAGCTTGGCAAGGGGGCTAGCTGGAAACACCATATATTTT. The encoded protein is CASSLARGLAGNTIYF. The chain carries TRBV5-1 and TRBJ1-3; 7 positions agree with TRBD1. The CDR3 totals 16 residues. Germline V lookup: CDR1 SGHRS, CDR2 YFSETQ. The V and J ends lost 0 bases and 2 bases, in that order; junction bases with no gene match: 5.